The next 9 T cell receptor beta chains were all read from a single sample in a study of response to subunit inactivated influenza vaccine. One entry per CDR3 protein results from TCRdb running MiXCR on the RT-PCR reads. Among 250,000 to 350,000 distinct CDR3 sequences listed, approximately 20% were seen once. Material: PBMCs from blood, obtained less than 22 months after vaccination. The receptors were sampled from a man aged 50-75 years who received an inactivated influenza vaccine.

This clonotype was seen only a few times. V gene TRBV5-1 combines with J gene TRBJ1-1; D not resolved. The V end was cut by 4 bases, the J end by 1 base, with 11 bases between. Germline CDR1 SGHRS, CDR2 YFSETQ. The CDR3 runs 14 residues. CDR3 loop: CASSSRFPNTEAFF. CDR3 nucleotide sequence: TGCGCCAGCAGCAGCCGTTTCCCGAACACTGAAGCTTTCTTT.

The chain is built from TRBV20-1 and TRBJ2-5, with unresolved D. The CDR3 consists of 14 residues. V shed 1 base and J shed 4 bases, with 13 bases lying between them. Germline CDR1 is DFQATT and CDR2 is SNEGSKA (reference sequence). In nucleotides, the CDR3 is TGCAGTGCTAGAGCAGCCTTACTCCGAGAGACCCAGTACTTC. Translated: CSARAALLRETQYF.

The genes are TRBV12-3 or TRBV12-4 and TRBJ2-5; maybe TRBD1 (5 bases). V was clipped by 6 bases and J by 2 bases, with 13 bases between them. This CDR3 has 14 residues. CDR3 sequence: CASRHRNFQETQYF. The CDR3 coding sequence is TGTGCCAGCAGACACAGGAATTTTCAAGAGACCCAGTACTTC.

The genes are TRBV20-1 and TRBJ2-1; 11 nucleotides align to TRBD2. Looked up from germline, CDR1 is DFQATT and CDR2 is SNEGSKA (reference sequence). Unmatched junction bases numbered 10, after V lost 5 bases and J lost 7 bases. The CDR3 has 15 amino acids. This chain's CDR3 is CSADKLAGDRNEQFF. DNA of the CDR3: TGCAGTGCTGATAAACTAGCGGGGGATAGGAATGAGCAGTTCTTC.

J is TRBJ2-1 and V is TRBV20-1; no clear D gene. V gave up 0 bases and J gave up 4 bases, with 7 bases separating them. The CDR3 runs 13 residues. Germline assignment: CDR1 DFQATT and CDR2 SNEGSKA (reference sequence). In DNA form, the CDR3 reads TGCAGTGCTAGAGAAGCGTATTACAATGAGCAGTTCTTC. This encodes CSAREAYYNEQFF.

This clonotype was seen just once. This chain connects TRBV15 to TRBJ2-1, with D unclear. V was pared by 0 bases and J by 2 bases, with 8 bases between. This CDR3 has 15 residues. CDR1 is LNHNV, CDR2 YYDKDF, per germline (reference sequence). The CDR3 region is CATSRDRVTYNEQFF. Here the CDR3 DNA reads TGTGCCACCAGCAGAGATCGTGTGACCTACAATGAGCAGTTCTTC.

This clonotype has just a few counts. The chain employs TRBV4-2 and TRBJ1-5; D perhaps matches TRBD1 (5 bases). In germline, CDR1 is LGHNA, CDR2 YNFKEQ. V lost 0 bases and J 6 bases, leaving 15 bases between the germline ends. The CDR3 extends over 16 amino acids. The CDR3 coding sequence is TGTGCCAGCAGCCAAGATGTGGGGCAGGGTACTCAGCCCCAGCATTTT. Translating gives CASSQDVGQGTQPQHF.

The chain joins TRBV18 to TRBJ2-5; D is ambiguous. Per germline, CDR1 KGHSH and CDR2 LQKENI. The CDR3 is made up of 16 amino acids. V gave up 6 bases and J gave up 4 bases, with 21 bases separating them. The CDR3, as DNA: TGTGCCAGCTCTCCTATATATCCCCCGGAAAGAGAGACCCAGTACTTC. It yields the protein CASSPIYPPERETQYF.

This clonotype was observed a handful of times. The rearrangement uses TRBV29-1 and TRBJ2-7, with TRBD1 identical over 10 bases. Germline CDR1 and CDR2: SQVTM and ANQGSEA. CDR3 length: 14 residues. With 4 bases clipped from V and 4 bases from J, the junction kept 7 bases outside the gene matches. The CDR3 reads CSVVLGTGAYEQYF. DNA of the CDR3: TGCAGCGTTGTTCTCGGGACAGGGGCTTACGAGCAGTACTTC.